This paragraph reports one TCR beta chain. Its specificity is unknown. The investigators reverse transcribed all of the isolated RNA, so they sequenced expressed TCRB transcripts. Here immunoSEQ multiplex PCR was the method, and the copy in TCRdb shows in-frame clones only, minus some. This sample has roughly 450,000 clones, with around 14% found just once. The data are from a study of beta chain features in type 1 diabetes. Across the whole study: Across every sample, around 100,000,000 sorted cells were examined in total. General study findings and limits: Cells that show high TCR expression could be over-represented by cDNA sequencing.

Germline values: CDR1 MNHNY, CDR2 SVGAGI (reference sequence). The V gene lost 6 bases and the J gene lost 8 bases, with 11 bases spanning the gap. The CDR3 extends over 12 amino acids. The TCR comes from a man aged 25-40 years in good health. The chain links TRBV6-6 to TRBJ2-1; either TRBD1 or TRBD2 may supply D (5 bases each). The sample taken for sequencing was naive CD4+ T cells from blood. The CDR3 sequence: CASSGTSDEQFF. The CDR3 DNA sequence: TGTGCCAGCAGCGGGACCTCGGATGAGCAGTTCTTC.